The clone carrying this T cell receptor beta chain was counted at least ten times. From the RT-PCR reads, TCRdb called clonotypes with MiXCR, one entry per CDR3 protein. The sample lists 500,000 to 550,000 distinct CDR3 sequences, approximately 7.3% seen once, with around 13% in the top ten. These data are taken from a study of response to subunit inactivated influenza vaccine. The CDR3 sequence is 17 residues long. Trimming at V came to 4 bases and at J to 1 base, leaving 10 bases not matched to a gene. Per the germline V gene, CDR1 is MNHNS and CDR2 is SASEGT. This clonotype was sampled from a man between 45 and 75 years old who received an inactivated influenza vaccine. The sequencing here drew on PBMCs from blood, taken less than 30 months after vaccination. The rearrangement links TRBV6-1 to TRBJ2-3; the match to TRBD1 covers 8 bases. The CDR3 loop reads CASSAPTGALGTDTQYF. In DNA form, the CDR3 reads TGTGCCAGCAGTGCGCCGACAGGGGCCCTTGGCACAGATACGCAGTATTTT.